This T cell receptor beta chain was captured in a study of blood T cell repertoires in COVID-19. About the research overall: Collection of acute and convalescent COVID-19 samples took place in the United States, Italy and Spain.

V dropped 5 bases and J dropped 3 bases, with 11 bases sitting between them. Germline CDR1 reads SQVTM; CDR2 reads ANQGSEA. This CDR3 has 13 amino acids. As originally analysed: How many nucleated cells were present was estimated from reference gene primer amplification. Generated by immunoSEQ multiplex PCR, the TCRdb table keeps only in-frame clones and is missing some. V and J calls plus clone size are reproduced from that table; the DNA served to infer D and trimming. The sample yields 490,000 or so clones, about nine tenths seen once. Each participant's cohort was designated according to participant-reported clinical history.

The chain combines TRBV29-1 with TRBJ1-5, with D perhaps matching TRBD1 (6 bases). This TCR was sampled from an older woman who had recovered from COVID-19. The specimen sequenced was PBMCs or T cells enriched from blood (not recorded which). The CDR3: CSVTDSANQPQHF. The CDR3, as DNA: TGCAGCGTTACGGACAGCGCCAATCAGCCCCAGCATTTT.